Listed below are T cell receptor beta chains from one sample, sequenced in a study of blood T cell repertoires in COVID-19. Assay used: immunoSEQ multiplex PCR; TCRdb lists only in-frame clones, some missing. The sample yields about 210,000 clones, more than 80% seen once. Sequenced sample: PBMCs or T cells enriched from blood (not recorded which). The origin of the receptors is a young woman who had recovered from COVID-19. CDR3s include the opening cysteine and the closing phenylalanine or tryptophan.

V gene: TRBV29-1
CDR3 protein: CSVGVQDEKLFF

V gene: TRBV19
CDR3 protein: CASSWAVDSYEQYF

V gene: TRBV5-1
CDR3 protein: CASSLSDRSNQPQHF

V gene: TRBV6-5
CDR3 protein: CASSNEAARGGYTF

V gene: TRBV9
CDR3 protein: CASSTMIGGVNYGYTF

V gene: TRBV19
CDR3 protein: CASSRTGGTEAFF

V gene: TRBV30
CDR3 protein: CAWSLGPRGNSPLHF

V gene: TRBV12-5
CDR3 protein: CASGPVPGELFF

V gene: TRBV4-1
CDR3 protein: CASSQDQGHGLEAFF

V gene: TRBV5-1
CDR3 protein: CASSFEPPGELFF

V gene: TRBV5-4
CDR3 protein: CASSSRGGLETQYF

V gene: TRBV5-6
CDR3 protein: CASGGVGYNSPLHF

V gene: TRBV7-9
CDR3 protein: CASSRTAGGSYNSPLHF

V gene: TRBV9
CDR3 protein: CASSVGGGAGELFF

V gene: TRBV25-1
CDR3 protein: CASRSTGLYEQYF

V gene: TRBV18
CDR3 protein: CASSGDDSYGYTF

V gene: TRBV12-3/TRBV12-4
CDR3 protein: CASSPDRVAFF

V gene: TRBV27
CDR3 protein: CASSSSTRQAGNTIYF

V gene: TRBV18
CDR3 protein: CASSPNTNTDTQYF

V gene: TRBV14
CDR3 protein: CASSQPRTGVLRETQYF

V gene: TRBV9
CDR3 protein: CASSGTSSTDTQYF

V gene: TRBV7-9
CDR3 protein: CASSIGQVYGYTF

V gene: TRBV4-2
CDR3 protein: CASSQEQFNEKLFF

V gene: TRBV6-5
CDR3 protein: CASGSGGDQPQHF

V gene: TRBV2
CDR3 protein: CASSEELQPQHF

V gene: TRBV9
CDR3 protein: CASSVTLDPGRGYTF

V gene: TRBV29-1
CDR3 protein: CSEGTDYNEQFF

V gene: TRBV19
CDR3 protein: CASSPGTSGAGRTQYF

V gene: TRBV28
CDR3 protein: CASRNLAGGPDTQYF

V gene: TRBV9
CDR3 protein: CASRAGTTNGGYTF

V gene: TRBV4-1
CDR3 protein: CASSRWGGGAPSTDTQYF

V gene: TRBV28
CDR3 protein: CASSLTGSNYGYTF

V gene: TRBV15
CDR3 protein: CATSKTSGGTDEQFF

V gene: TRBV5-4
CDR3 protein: CASSGADYEQYF

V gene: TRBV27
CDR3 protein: CASSLGGTNTEAFF

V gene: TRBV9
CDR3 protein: CASSVGTNTEAFF

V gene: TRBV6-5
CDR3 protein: CASSSAGKNTEAFF

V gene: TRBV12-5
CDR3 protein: CASAPEVATEAFF

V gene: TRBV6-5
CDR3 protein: CASRRGPNVNTEAFF

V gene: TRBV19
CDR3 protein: CASSIVLAGGENAAYNEQFF

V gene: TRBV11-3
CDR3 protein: CASSLSGSGETQYF

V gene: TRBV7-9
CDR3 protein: CASSFGEHSYEQYF

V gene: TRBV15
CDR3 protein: CATSRPPQPGQGTGYTF

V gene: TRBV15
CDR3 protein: CATSRDRNYGYTF

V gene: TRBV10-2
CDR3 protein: CASTGTSRTDTQYF

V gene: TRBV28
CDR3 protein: CATLDRGGSPLHF

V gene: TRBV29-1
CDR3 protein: CSVEGQGDGGYTF

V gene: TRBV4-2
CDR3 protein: CASSQEGQGYSNTEAFF

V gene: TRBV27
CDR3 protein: CASSLFWDRAKNTEAFF